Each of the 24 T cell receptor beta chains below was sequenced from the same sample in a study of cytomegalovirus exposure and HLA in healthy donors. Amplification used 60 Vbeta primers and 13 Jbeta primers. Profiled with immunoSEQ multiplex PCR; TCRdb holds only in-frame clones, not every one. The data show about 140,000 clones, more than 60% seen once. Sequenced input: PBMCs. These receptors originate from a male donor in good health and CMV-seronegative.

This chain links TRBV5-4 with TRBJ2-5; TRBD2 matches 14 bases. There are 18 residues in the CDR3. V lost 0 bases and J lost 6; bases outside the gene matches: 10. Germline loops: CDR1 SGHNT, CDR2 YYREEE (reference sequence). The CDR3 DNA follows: TGTGCCAGCAGCTTGGGACTAGCGGGAGGGCCAAGTAAAAAGACCCAGTACTTC. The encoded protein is CASSLGLAGGPSKKTQYF.

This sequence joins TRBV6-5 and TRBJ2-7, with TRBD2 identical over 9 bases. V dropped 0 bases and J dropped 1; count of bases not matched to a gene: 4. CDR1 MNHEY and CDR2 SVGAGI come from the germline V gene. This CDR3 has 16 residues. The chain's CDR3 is CASSYSILAGSYEQYF. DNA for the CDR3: TGTGCCAGCAGTTACTCGATCCTAGCGGGATCCTACGAGCAGTACTTC.

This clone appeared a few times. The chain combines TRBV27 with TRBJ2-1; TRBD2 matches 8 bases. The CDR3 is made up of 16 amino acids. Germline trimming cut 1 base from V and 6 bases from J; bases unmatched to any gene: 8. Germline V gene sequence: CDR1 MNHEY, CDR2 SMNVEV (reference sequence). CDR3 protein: CASSLYSSGYINEQFF. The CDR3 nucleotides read TGTGCCAGCAGTTTATATTCTAGCGGGTATATCAATGAGCAGTTCTTC.

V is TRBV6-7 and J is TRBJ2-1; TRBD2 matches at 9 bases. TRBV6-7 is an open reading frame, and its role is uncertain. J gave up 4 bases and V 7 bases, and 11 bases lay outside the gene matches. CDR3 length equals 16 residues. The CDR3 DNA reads TGTGCCAGCATCTTAGCGGGAGTCACTAGGTACAATGAGCAGTTCTTC. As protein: CASILAGVTRYNEQFF.

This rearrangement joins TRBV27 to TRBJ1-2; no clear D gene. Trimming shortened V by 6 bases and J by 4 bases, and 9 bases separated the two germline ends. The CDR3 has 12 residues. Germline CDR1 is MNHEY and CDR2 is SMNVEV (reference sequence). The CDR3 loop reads CASRRGTYGYTF. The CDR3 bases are TGTGCCAGCAGACGAGGTACCTATGGCTACACCTTC.

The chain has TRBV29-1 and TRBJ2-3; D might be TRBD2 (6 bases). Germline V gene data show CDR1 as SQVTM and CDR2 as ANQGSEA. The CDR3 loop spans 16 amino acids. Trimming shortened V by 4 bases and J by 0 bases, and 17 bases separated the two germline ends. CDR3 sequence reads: CSVVSGPGFSTDTQYF. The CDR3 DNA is TGCAGCGTTGTGAGCGGGCCCGGGTTTAGCACAGATACGCAGTATTTT.

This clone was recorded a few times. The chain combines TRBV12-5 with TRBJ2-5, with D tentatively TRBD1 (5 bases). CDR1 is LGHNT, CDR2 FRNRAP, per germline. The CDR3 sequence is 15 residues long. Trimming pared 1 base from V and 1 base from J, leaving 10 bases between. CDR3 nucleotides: TGTGCTAGTGGTTTGGCGTTAGGGGCCCAAGAGACCCAGTACTTC. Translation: CASGLALGAQETQYF.

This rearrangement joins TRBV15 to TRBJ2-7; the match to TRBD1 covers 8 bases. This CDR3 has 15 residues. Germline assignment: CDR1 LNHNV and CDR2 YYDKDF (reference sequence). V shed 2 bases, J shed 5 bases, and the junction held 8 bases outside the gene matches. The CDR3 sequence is CATSRRPTGEDEQYF. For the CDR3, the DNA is TGTGCCACCAGCAGACGACCGACAGGGGAAGACGAGCAGTACTTC.

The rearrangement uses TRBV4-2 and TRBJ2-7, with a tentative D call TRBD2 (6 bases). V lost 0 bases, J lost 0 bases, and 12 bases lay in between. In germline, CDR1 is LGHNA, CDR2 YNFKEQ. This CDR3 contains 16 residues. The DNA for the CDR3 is TGTGCCAGCAGCCAAGAAGGAGGGATTAACTCCTACGAGCAGTACTTC. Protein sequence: CASSQEGGINSYEQYF.

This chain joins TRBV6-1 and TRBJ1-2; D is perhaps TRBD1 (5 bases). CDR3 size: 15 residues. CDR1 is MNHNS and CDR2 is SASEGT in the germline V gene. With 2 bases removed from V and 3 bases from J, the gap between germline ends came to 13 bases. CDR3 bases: TGTGCCAGCAGTGAACTGGGGGGGAGCTACTATGGCTACACCTTC. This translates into CASSELGGSYYGYTF.

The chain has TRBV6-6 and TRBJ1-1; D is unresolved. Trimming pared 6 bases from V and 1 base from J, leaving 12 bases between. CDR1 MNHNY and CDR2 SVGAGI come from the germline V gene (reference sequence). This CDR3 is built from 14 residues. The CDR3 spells CASRTRATNTEAFF. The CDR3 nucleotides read TGTGCCAGCAGAACAAGAGCGACGAACACTGAAGCTTTCTTT.

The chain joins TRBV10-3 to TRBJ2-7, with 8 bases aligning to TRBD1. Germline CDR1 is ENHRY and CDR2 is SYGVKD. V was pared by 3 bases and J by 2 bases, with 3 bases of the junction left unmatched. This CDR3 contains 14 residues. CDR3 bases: TGTGCCATCAGTGACGGACAGGGAGCCTACGAGCAGTACTTC. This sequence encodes CAISDGQGAYEQYF.

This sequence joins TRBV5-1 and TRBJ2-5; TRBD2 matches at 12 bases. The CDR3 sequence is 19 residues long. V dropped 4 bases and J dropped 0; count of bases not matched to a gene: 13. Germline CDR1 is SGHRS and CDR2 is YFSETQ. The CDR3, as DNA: TGCGCCAGCAGCGGACGACTAGCGGGAGAACGAGGGTACCAAGAGACCCAGTACTTC. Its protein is CASSGRLAGERGYQETQYF.

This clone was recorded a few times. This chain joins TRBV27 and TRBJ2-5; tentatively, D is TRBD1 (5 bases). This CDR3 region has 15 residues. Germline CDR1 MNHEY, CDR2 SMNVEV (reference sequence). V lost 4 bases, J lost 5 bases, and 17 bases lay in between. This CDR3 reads CASSSVQRGSETQYF. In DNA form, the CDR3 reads TGTGCCAGCAGTTCAGTTCAAAGGGGAAGTGAGACCCAGTACTTC.

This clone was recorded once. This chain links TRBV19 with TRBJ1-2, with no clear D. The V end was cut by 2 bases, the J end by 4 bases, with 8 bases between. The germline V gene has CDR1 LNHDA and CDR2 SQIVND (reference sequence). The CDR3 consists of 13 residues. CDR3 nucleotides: TGTGCCAGTAGTATAATGGGCCCCTATGGCTACACCTTC. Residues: CASSIMGPYGYTF.

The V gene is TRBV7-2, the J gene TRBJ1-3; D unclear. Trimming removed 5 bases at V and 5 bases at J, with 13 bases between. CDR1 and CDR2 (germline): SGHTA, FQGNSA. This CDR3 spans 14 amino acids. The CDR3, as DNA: TGTGCCAGCAGCCTTATGGGCTCAAGAAACACCATATATTTT. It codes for CASSLMGSRNTIYF.

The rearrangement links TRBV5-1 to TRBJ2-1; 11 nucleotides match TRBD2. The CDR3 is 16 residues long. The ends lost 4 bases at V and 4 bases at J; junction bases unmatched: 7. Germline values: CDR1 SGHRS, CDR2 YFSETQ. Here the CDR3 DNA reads TGCGCCAGCAGCACTTCGACTAGCGGGGCATACAATGAGCAGTTCTTC. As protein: CASSTSTSGAYNEQFF. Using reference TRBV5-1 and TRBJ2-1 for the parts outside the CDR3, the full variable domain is KAGVTQTPRYLIKTRGQQVTLSCSPISGHRSVSWYQQTPGQGLQFLFEYFSETQRNKGNFPGRFSGRQFSNSRSEMNVSTLELGDSALYLCASSTSTSGAYNEQFFGPGTRLTVL.

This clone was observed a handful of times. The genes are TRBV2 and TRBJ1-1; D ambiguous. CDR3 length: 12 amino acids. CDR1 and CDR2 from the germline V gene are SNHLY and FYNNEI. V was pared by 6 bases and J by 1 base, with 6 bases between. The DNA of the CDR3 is TGTGCCAGCAGGGTAGCGAACACTGAAGCTTTCTTT. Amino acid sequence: CASRVANTEAFF.

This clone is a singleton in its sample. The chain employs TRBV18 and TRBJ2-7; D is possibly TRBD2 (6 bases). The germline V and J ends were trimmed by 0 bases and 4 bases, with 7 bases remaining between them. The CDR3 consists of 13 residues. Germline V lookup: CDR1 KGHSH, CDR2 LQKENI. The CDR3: CASSPPGGYEQYF. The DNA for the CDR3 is TGTGCCAGCTCACCACCGGGAGGATACGAGCAGTACTTC.

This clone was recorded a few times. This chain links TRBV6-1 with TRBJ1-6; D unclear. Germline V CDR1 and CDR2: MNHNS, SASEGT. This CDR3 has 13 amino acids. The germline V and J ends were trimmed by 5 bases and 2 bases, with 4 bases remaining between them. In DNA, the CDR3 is TGTGCCAGCAGTCACACCTATAATTCACCCCTCCACTTT. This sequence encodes CASSHTYNSPLHF.

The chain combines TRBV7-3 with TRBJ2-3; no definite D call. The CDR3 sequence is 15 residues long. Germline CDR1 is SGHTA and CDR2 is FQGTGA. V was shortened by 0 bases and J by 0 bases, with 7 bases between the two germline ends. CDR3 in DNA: TGTGCCAGCAGCTTAACTCCTTCTAGCACAGATACGCAGTATTTT. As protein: CASSLTPSSTDTQYF. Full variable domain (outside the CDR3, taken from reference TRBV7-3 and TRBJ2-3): GAGVSQTPSNKVTEKGKYVELRCDPISGHTALYWYRQSLGQGPEFLIYFQGTGAADDSGLPNDRFFAVRPEGSVSTLKIQRTERGDSAVYLCASSLTPSSTDTQYFGPGTRLTVL.

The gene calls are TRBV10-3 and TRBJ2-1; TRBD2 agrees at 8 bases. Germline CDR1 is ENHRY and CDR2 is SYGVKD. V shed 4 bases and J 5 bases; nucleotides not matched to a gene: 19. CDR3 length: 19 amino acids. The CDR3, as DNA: TGTGCCATCAGTGGGGTGTCCTTCGGCCTAGCGGGCACTGACAATGAGCAGTTCTTC. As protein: CAISGVSFGLAGTDNEQFF.

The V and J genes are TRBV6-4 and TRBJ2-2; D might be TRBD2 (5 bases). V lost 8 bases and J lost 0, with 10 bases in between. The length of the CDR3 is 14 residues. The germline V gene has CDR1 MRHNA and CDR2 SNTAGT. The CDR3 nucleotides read TGTGCCAGCCGACTAATCTCGAACACCGGGGAGCTGTTTTTT. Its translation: CASRLISNTGELFF.

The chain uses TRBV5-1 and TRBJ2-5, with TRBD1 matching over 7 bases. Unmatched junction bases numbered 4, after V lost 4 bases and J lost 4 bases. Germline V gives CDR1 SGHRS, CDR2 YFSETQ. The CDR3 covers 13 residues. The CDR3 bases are TGCGCCAGCAGCAACGACAGGGCAGAGACCCAGTACTTC. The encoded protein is CASSNDRAETQYF.